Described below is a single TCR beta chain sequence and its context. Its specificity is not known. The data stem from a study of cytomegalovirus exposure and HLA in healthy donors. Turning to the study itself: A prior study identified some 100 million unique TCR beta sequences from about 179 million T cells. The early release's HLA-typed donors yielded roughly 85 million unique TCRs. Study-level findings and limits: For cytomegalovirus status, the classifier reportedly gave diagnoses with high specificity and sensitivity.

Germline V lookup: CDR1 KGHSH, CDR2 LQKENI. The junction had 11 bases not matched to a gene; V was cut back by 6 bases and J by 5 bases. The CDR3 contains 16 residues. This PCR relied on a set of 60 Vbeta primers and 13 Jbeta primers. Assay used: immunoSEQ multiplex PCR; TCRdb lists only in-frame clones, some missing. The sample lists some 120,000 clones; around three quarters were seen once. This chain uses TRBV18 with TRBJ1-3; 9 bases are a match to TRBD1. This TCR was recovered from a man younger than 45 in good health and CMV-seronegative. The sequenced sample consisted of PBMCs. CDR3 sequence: CASSGQGTAFRNTIYF. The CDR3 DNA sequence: TGTGCCAGCTCGGGACAGGGTACCGCTTTTCGAAACACCATATATTTT. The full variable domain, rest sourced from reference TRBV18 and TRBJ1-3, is NAGVMQNPRHLVRRRGQEARLRCSPMKGHSHVYWYRQLPEEGLKFMVYLQKENIIDESGMPKERFSAEFPKEGPSILRIQQVVRGDSAAYFCASSGQGTAFRNTIYFGEGSWLTVV.